These 18 T cell receptor beta chains came from one sample sequenced in a study of T cells in Graves' hyperthyroidism and ophthalmopathy. It was RNA transcripts that yielded the amplified TCR beta CDR3 regions. When the TCR CDR3 underwent first-round RT-PCR, the HTBI primer set was used. TCRdb redid the calling of the multiplex PCR reads with MiXCR, one entry per CDR3 protein. The top ten hold 9.5% to 13% of the sample, which has some 760,000 distinct CDR3 sequences, approximately 14% seen once. The sample comprised blood. These receptors were collected from a woman aged 18-29 years with Graves' hyperthyroidism.

This clonotype has more than one count but fewer than ten. V gene TRBV24-1 combines with J gene TRBJ1-1, with D possibly being TRBD1 (5 bases). CDR1 is KGHDR, CDR2 SFDVKD, per germline. The V gene lost 4 bases and the J gene lost 1 base, with 15 bases spanning the gap. The CDR3 has 16 amino acids. The CDR3 loop is CATSEGPRQGNTEAFF. CDR3 coding DNA: TGTGCCACCAGTGAAGGCCCACGCCAGGGGAACACTGAAGCTTTCTTT.

This clonotype was counted ten times or more. The chain recombines TRBV11-2 with TRBJ2-7, with D perhaps TRBD2 (6 bases). V lost 1 base to trimming and J lost 3 bases, with 13 bases between them. The germline gives CDR1 SGHAT, CDR2 FQNNGV. The CDR3 consists of 15 residues. CDR3 residues: CASSLAADGGYEQYF. DNA of the CDR3: TGTGCCAGCAGCTTAGCAGCGGACGGGGGCTACGAGCAGTACTTC.

The chain links TRBV20-1 to TRBJ1-6, with a weak D call TRBD1 (6 bases). This CDR3 comprises 14 residues. Germline CDR1 DFQATT, CDR2 SNEGSKA (reference sequence). V was clipped by 5 bases and J by 5 bases, with 13 bases between them. The CDR3 here is CSAGQGRNNSPLHF. As DNA, the CDR3 is TGCAGTGCTGGTCAGGGGAGAAATAATTCACCCCTCCACTTT.

V usage is TRBV27 and J usage is TRBJ2-5; 8 nucleotides agree with TRBD1. V shed 6 bases and J 4 bases; nucleotides not matched to a gene: 7. The CDR3 covers 14 residues. Per germline, CDR1 MNHEY and CDR2 SMNVEV (reference sequence). The CDR3 DNA reads TGTGCCAGCAGCGAAGGACAGGGCACAGAGACCCAGTACTTC. Residues: CASSEGQGTETQYF.

This clonotype appeared once. V usage is TRBV7-2 and J usage is TRBJ2-1, with 7 bases matching TRBD2. From germline, CDR1 is SGHTA and CDR2 FQGNSA. With 5 bases clipped from V and 6 bases from J, the junction kept 7 bases outside the gene matches. This CDR3 is built from 14 residues. The CDR3: CASSGREYGNEQFF. The CDR3 nucleotides are TGTGCCAGCAGCGGGAGGGAATACGGCAATGAGCAGTTCTTC.

This clonotype appeared a few times. The chain recombines TRBV4-1 with TRBJ1-1, with D possibly being TRBD1 (5 bases). V was clipped by 1 base and J by 3 bases, with 9 bases between them. The CDR3 is 14 amino acids. Looked up from germline, CDR1 is MGHRA and CDR2 is YSYEKL. The CDR3 DNA is TGCGCCAGCAGCCAAGGACCGGGGGACACTGAAGCTTTCTTT. Its protein product is CASSQGPGDTEAFF.

The CDR3 is CASSIWAGEKNEQFF. As DNA, the CDR3 is TGCGCCAGCAGCATTTGGGCGGGAGAAAAGAATGAGCAGTTCTTC. J is TRBJ2-1 and V is TRBV5-1; 7 positions agree with TRBD2. Germline V lookup: CDR1 SGHRS, CDR2 YFSETQ. After removal of 4 bases from V and 7 bases from J, the junction contained 11 bases not matched to a gene. The CDR3 is 15 residues long.

This clonotype appeared a few times. The gene calls are TRBV19 and TRBJ2-3; 9 nucleotides line up with TRBD1. The junction had 10 bases not matched to a gene; V was cut back by 5 bases and J by 4 bases. Looked up from germline, CDR1 is LNHDA and CDR2 is SQIVND (reference sequence). This CDR3 comprises 16 residues. CDR3 sequence reads: CASSAGTGRVADTQYF. The CDR3 region has the DNA TGTGCCAGTAGTGCGGGGACAGGGCGGGTAGCAGATACGCAGTATTTT.

This clonotype appeared many times. The genes are TRBV9 and TRBJ2-7; 7 nucleotides match TRBD2. Germline values: CDR1 SGDLS, CDR2 YYNGEE. The CDR3 covers 15 residues. The ends lost 3 bases at V and 6 bases at J; junction bases unmatched: 12. The CDR3 region has the DNA TGTGCCAGCAGCGATAAGTACGGACCGGGGGGCGAGCAGTACTTC. Translation: CASSDKYGPGGEQYF.

This clonotype has ten or more counts. The chain has TRBV6-2 or TRBV6-3 and TRBJ1-5; the D is unclear. The germline CDR1 and CDR2 sequences are MNHEY and SVGEGT. The ends were cut back, 2 bases at V and 4 bases at J, with 9 bases in the middle. The CDR3 covers 14 residues. CDR3 DNA sequence: TGTGCCAGCAGTTACCTCGGTCAGAATCAGCCCCAGCATTTT. Residues: CASSYLGQNQPQHF.

This clonotype showed up many times. This sequence joins TRBV3-1 and TRBJ2-7; no definite D call. CDR1 is LGHDT and CDR2 is YNNKEL in the germline V gene (reference sequence). The CDR3 covers 13 residues. Trimming removed 8 bases from V and 2 bases from J, with 13 bases in between. Here the CDR3 reads CASSKAVPYEQYF. CDR3 sequence (DNA): TGTGCCAGCTCAAAAGCCGTCCCCTACGAGCAGTACTTC.

The V gene is TRBV27, the J gene TRBJ2-7, with D maybe TRBD1 (6 bases). The germline CDR1 and CDR2 sequences are MNHEY and SMNVEV (reference sequence). The CDR3 consists of 14 residues. Trimming pared 6 bases from V and 6 bases from J, leaving 18 bases between. The CDR3 nucleotides are TGTGCCAGCAGGCAACAGGGAACAGTATCCGAGCAGTACTTC. Its translation is CASRQQGTVSEQYF.

The chain has TRBV19 and TRBJ2-7, with D perhaps matching TRBD1 or TRBD2 (5 bases each). Germline V gene lookup returns CDR1 LNHDA and CDR2 SQIVND (reference sequence). This CDR3 spans 16 amino acids. The V gene lost 3 bases and the J gene lost 2 bases, with 17 bases spanning the gap. For the CDR3, the DNA is TGTGCCAGTAGTATCGGAGGTAGGGGCCTTGCCTACGAGCAGTACTTC. Translation gives CASSIGGRGLAYEQYF.

This sequence joins TRBV10-1 and TRBJ2-1; D could derive from TRBD1 or TRBD2 (5 bases each). The CDR3 length is 15 residues. Germline CDR1 and CDR2: WNHNN and SYGVQD (reference sequence). Between the trimmed V and J ends, which lost 5 bases and 9 bases, there was a span of 20 bases. The CDR3 coding sequence is TGCGCCAGCAGTAATACTAGTACCCTAGGGGCTGAGCAGTTCTTC. Translation: CASSNTSTLGAEQFF.

This clonotype was seen repeatedly, ten times or more. CDR3 DNA: TGTGCCAGCTCACGAACGACAGGATCTGGGGACTATGGCTACACCTTC. Residues: CASSRTTGSGDYGYTF. The V gene is TRBV18, the J gene TRBJ1-2; TRBD1 might be the D (6 bases). From germline, CDR1 is KGHSH and CDR2 LQKENI. The CDR3 runs 16 residues. V shed 4 bases and J shed 3 bases, with 18 bases lying between them.

There are a few counts of this clonotype. The J gene is TRBJ2-5, the V gene TRBV4-2; a weak D match, TRBD1 (6 bases). The CDR3 spans 15 residues. Trimming took off 0 bases at V and 9 bases at J, with 17 bases between the two ends. Germline V CDR1 and CDR2: LGHNA, YNFKEQ. Here the CDR3 reads CASSQETGFLWPQYF. The CDR3, as DNA: TGTGCCAGCAGCCAAGAGACAGGTTTTTTGTGGCCCCAGTACTTC.

In this sample, this clonotype turned up many times. The gene calls are TRBV19 and TRBJ2-3; possibly TRBD2 for D (5 bases). The CDR3 contains 15 residues. V gave up 1 base and J gave up 0 bases, with 8 bases separating them. From germline, CDR1 is LNHDA and CDR2 SQIVND (reference sequence). The CDR3 DNA reads as TGTGCCAGTAGTATAGTAGGCGGGAGCACAGATACGCAGTATTTT. Amino acid sequence: CASSIVGGSTDTQYF.

This clonotype was found many times. V gene TRBV18 combines with J gene TRBJ2-7; 10 nucleotides line up with TRBD1. Germline CDR1 and CDR2: KGHSH and LQKENI. The CDR3 runs to 14 residues. J lost 7 bases, V lost 3 bases, and 6 bases had no gene match. The CDR3 protein is CASSPRDRGGEQYF. The CDR3 region has the DNA TGTGCCAGCTCACCGAGGGACAGGGGAGGGGAGCAGTACTTC.